The 13 T cell receptor beta chains presented below share a single source sample, sequenced in a study of T cell responses to AZD1222 COVID-19 vaccine. TCRdb keeps only in-frame clones here, not all; method: immunoSEQ multiplex PCR. The sample lists tens of thousands of clones, 75% to 90% occurring once. The material sequenced was peripheral blood, taken 28 days after the second AZD1222 dose. Source of these receptors: an adult who received the AZD1222 COVID-19 vaccine.

The chain carries TRBV12-3 or TRBV12-4 and TRBJ2-1, with D unresolved. This CDR3 contains 13 residues. Trimming took off 6 bases at V and 10 bases at J, with 16 bases between the two ends. CDR3 protein: CASSLSGETEQFF. The DNA of the CDR3 is TGTGCCAGCAGCCTTAGTGGTGAGACGGAGCAGTTCTTC.

This clone was observed once. The chain carries TRBV19 and TRBJ1-4; no definite D call. The V and J ends lost 4 bases and 6 bases respectively, with 0 bases between them. The CDR3 contains 10 residues. Germline V CDR1 and CDR2: LNHDA, SQIVND (reference sequence). This CDR3 is CASSNEKLFF. DNA of the CDR3: TGTGCCAGTAGTAATGAAAAACTGTTTTTT.

This clone appeared a single time. V gene TRBV2 combines with J gene TRBJ2-1, with 9 bases that match TRBD1. The trim removed 4 bases at V and 4 bases at J, leaving 5 bases unmatched. The germline CDR1 and CDR2 sequences are SNHLY and FYNNEI. This CDR3 contains 15 residues. The CDR3 bases are TGTGCCAGCAGTGGGGACAGGGCCGATTACAATGAGCAGTTCTTC. The encoded protein is CASSGDRADYNEQFF.

V usage is TRBV19 and J usage is TRBJ1-6; TRBD1 might be the D (6 bases). The CDR3 extends over 13 amino acids. Between the trimmed V and J ends, which lost 6 bases and 6 bases, there was a span of 9 bases. CDR1 LNHDA and CDR2 SQIVND come from the germline V gene (reference sequence). CDR3 in DNA: TGTGCCAGTAGCGGACAGTCTAATTCACCCCTCCACTTT. Residues: CASSGQSNSPLHF. The variable domain in full, with the rest retrieved from reference TRBV19 and TRBJ1-6, is DGGITQSPKYLFRKEGQNVTLSCEQNLNHDAMYWYRQDPGQGLRLIYYSQIVNDFQKGDIAEGYSVSREKKESFPLTVTSAQKNPTAFYLCASSGQSNSPLHFGNGTRLTVT.

The J gene is TRBJ1-1, the V gene TRBV15; D remains ambiguous. V shed 2 bases and J shed 5 bases, with 15 bases lying between them. Germline-derived CDR1 and CDR2 are LNHNV and YYDKDF (reference sequence). The CDR3 is 15 amino acids. The CDR3 loop is CATSRNPLAGTEAFF. Written as DNA, the CDR3 is TGTGCCACCAGCAGAAACCCGTTGGCGGGGACTGAAGCTTTCTTT.

The rearrangement uses TRBV27 and TRBJ2-1; no clear D. V was trimmed by 3 bases and J by 7 bases, leaving 7 bases between them. CDR1 is MNHEY, CDR2 SMNVEV, per germline (reference sequence). The CDR3 contains 12 residues. CDR3 amino acids: CASSFDGNEQFF. DNA of the CDR3: TGTGCCAGCAGTTTCGACGGGAATGAGCAGTTCTTC.

The V and J genes are TRBV7-9 and TRBJ1-3; maybe TRBD1 (5 bases). The V end was cut by 3 bases, the J end by 8 bases, with 8 bases between. The germline CDR1 and CDR2 sequences are SEHNR and FQNEAQ (reference sequence). This CDR3 is built from 12 residues. CDR3 nucleotide sequence: TGTGCCAGCAGCTTGACAGTGGACACCATATATTTT. Protein sequence: CASSLTVDTIYF.

The V and J genes are TRBV6-5 and TRBJ2-7, with 9 bases identical to TRBD1. The CDR3 covers 13 residues. Trimming removed 5 bases from V and 4 bases from J; junction bases left unmatched: 3. The germline V gene encodes CDR1 MNHEY and CDR2 SVGAGI. Here the CDR3 reads CASSIQGAYEQYF. The CDR3 bases are TGTGCCAGCAGTATACAGGGGGCGTACGAGCAGTACTTC.

V and J are TRBV6-2 or TRBV6-3 and TRBJ1-2; 8 bases are shared with TRBD1. Unmatched junction bases numbered 12, after V lost 0 bases and J lost 3 bases. This CDR3 comprises 18 residues. The germline V gene has CDR1 MNHEY and CDR2 SVGEGT. The CDR3 nucleotides are TGTGCCAGCAGTTACTCGAAGGTCGGCGGACAGGGCTACTATGGCTACACCTTC. Translating it yields CASSYSKVGGQGYYGYTF.

In DNA form, the CDR3 reads TGTGCCAGCAGCGGTTACACTGAAGCTTTCTTT. Its protein is CASSGYTEAFF. This sequence joins TRBV14 and TRBJ1-1; D not certain. The CDR3 has 11 amino acids. Trimming took off 5 bases at V and 3 bases at J, with 4 bases between the two ends. Germline V gene sequence: CDR1 SGHDN, CDR2 FVKESK.

This chain connects TRBV4-3 to TRBJ1-2, with a possible D match to TRBD1 (5 bases). With 0 bases removed from V and 4 bases from J, the gap between germline ends came to 12 bases. This CDR3 has 15 residues. Per the germline V gene, CDR1 is LGHNA and CDR2 is YSLEER. The CDR3 DNA sequence: TGCGCCAGCAGCCAAGACGCGGGGCAGCTCTATGGCTACACCTTC. As protein: CASSQDAGQLYGYTF.

This clone occurred once. The rearrangement joins TRBV7-9 to TRBJ2-7, with 8 bases aligning to TRBD2. CDR3 size: 14 residues. Germline V gene sequence: CDR1 SEHNR, CDR2 FQNEAQ (reference sequence). Losses at the gene ends were 1 base for V and 6 bases for J; bases not matched to a gene: 5. The CDR3 loop is CASSLGREVGEQYF. The CDR3 nucleotides read TGTGCCAGCAGCTTAGGGCGGGAGGTAGGCGAGCAGTACTTC. Drawing the rest from reference TRBV7-9 and TRBJ2-7, the complete variable domain is DTGVSQNPRHKITKRGQNVTFRCDPISEHNRLYWYRQTLGQGPEFLTYFQNEAQLEKSRLLSDRFSAERPKGSFSTLEIQRTEQGDSAMYLCASSLGREVGEQYFGPGTRLTVT.

The rearrangement joins TRBV30 to TRBJ1-2; 7 positions match TRBD1. The CDR3 runs to 12 residues. Germline V gene lookup returns CDR1 GTSNPN and CDR2 SVGIG (reference sequence). The V segment lost 4 bases and the J segment 8 bases; nucleotides outside the gene matches: 7. The CDR3 nucleotides are TGTGCCTGGACCAGAGACAGGGTAGGCTACACCTTC. It yields the protein CAWTRDRVGYTF.